These 14 T cell receptor beta chains originate from one sample sequenced in a study of shared clonotypes between healthy human individuals. The repertoire was sequenced with immunoSEQ multiplex PCR; TCRdb's copy has only in-frame clones and lacks some. Among approximately 470,000 clones, about 78% were seen once, and the ten largest hold 12%. Input material: PBMCs. Source of these receptors: a woman in her thirties or forties in good health. Some clones in this sample may be carry-over from other donors' samples.

The chain joins TRBV5-1 to TRBJ2-6; maybe TRBD1 (6 bases). V lost 0 bases, J lost 0 bases, and 10 bases lay in between. The germline gives CDR1 SGHRS, CDR2 YFSETQ. The CDR3 is 17 amino acids. CDR3 nucleotide sequence: TGCGCCAGCAGCTTGGAAACAGGGTACTCTGGGGCCAACGTCCTGACTTTC. This encodes CASSLETGYSGANVLTF.

The genes are TRBV19 and TRBJ2-1; the match to TRBD2 covers 9 bases. Germline V lookup: CDR1 LNHDA, CDR2 SQIVND (reference sequence). Trimming at V came to 7 bases and at J to 8 bases, leaving 18 bases not matched to a gene. The CDR3 totals 17 residues. CDR3 nucleotides: TGTGCCAGTAACATTGGCCGGGGACTAGCTTCGACGGATGAGCAGTTCTTC. It translates to CASNIGRGLASTDEQFF. The complete variable domain, with remaining parts taken from reference TRBV19 and TRBJ2-1, reads DGGITQSPKYLFRKEGQNVTLSCEQNLNHDAMYWYRQDPGQGLRLIYYSQIVNDFQKGDIAEGYSVSREKKESFPLTVTSAQKNPTAFYLCASNIGRGLASTDEQFFGPGTRLTVL.

This clone was found once. The V call is TRBV10-3, the J call TRBJ2-3; weak D call: TRBD2 (6 bases). Germline assignment: CDR1 ENHRY and CDR2 SYGVKD. This CDR3 is 15 amino acids long. Trimming shortened V by 0 bases and J by 4 bases, and 11 bases separated the two germline ends. The DNA of the CDR3 is TGTGCCATCAGTGAGTCGGAAGCGGGTGCAGATACGCAGTATTTT. It is translated as CAISESEAGADTQYF.

This chain connects TRBV7-9 to TRBJ2-5, with TRBD2 matching over 12 bases. This CDR3 comprises 16 residues. Germline V gene sequence: CDR1 SEHNR, CDR2 FQNEAQ (reference sequence). V lost 4 bases to trimming and J lost 4 bases; unmatched junction nucleotides: 7. This CDR3 is CASSSLMGLAGETQYF. As DNA, the CDR3 is TGTGCCAGCAGCTCCTTGATGGGACTAGCGGGAGAGACCCAGTACTTC.

The chain has TRBV7-9 and TRBJ2-1; no clear D gene. Trimming cost V 2 bases and J 12 bases, with 11 bases left between them. Germline-derived CDR1 and CDR2 are SEHNR and FQNEAQ (reference sequence). CDR3 length: 12 amino acids. The CDR3 sequence: CASSLWGYRQFF. The CDR3 DNA reads as TGTGCCAGCAGCTTATGGGGTTATCGGCAGTTCTTC.

This clone was counted once. The chain uses TRBV6-1 and TRBJ1-2; TRBD1 matches at 11 bases. The CDR3 totals 15 residues. With V trimmed by 5 bases and J by 4 bases, 6 bases remained unmatched. CDR1 and CDR2 from the germline V gene are MNHNS and SASEGT. The CDR3 loop reads CASSRTGGSFYGYTF. The CDR3 nucleotides are TGTGCCAGCAGTCGGACAGGGGGCTCCTTCTATGGCTACACCTTC.

This chain links TRBV6-1 with TRBJ2-7; TRBD1 agrees at 7 bases. The CDR3 sequence is 13 residues long. The J segment lost 0 bases and the V segment lost 8 bases, leaving 4 bases of the junction unmatched. In germline, CDR1 is MNHNS, CDR2 SASEGT. CDR3 sequence (DNA): TGTGCCAGCCCCCGGGACAGCTCCTACGAGCAGTACTTC. As protein: CASPRDSSYEQYF.

The sample holds one count of this clone. The rearrangement links TRBV7-3 to TRBJ2-3; 7 nucleotides agree with TRBD2. The CDR3 length is 13 residues. Germline CDR1 and CDR2: SGHTA and FQGTGA. Trimming removed 5 bases from V and 3 bases from J; junction bases left unmatched: 2. The CDR3 DNA reads TGTGCCAGCAGCCGACTAGCAACAGATACGCAGTATTTT. Translation gives CASSRLATDTQYF.

V usage is TRBV7-2 and J usage is TRBJ1-5, with D tentatively TRBD1 (5 bases). V lost 2 bases and J 4 bases, leaving 12 bases between the germline ends. This CDR3 has 15 residues. Germline assignment: CDR1 SGHTA and CDR2 FQGNSA. DNA of the CDR3: TGTGCCAGCAGCTTAAGGGGCTTCGAGAATCAGCCCCAGCATTTT. Translated: CASSLRGFENQPQHF. The variable domain in full, with the rest retrieved from reference TRBV7-2 and TRBJ1-5, is GAGVSQSPSNKVTEKGKDVELRCDPISGHTALYWYRQSLGQGLEFLIYFQGNSAPDKSGLPSDRFSAERTGGSVSTLTIQRTQQEDSAVYLCASSLRGFENQPQHFGDGTRLSIL.

The chain combines TRBV5-6 with TRBJ1-2, with D unresolved. Germline V gene sequence: CDR1 SGHDT, CDR2 YYEEEE. Trimming shortened V by 0 bases and J by 7 bases, and 10 bases separated the two germline ends. There are 13 residues in the CDR3. In DNA, the CDR3 is TGTGCCAGCAGCTTGGAGGCCATCTCTGGCTACACCTTC. As protein: CASSLEAISGYTF.

This sequence joins TRBV5-1 and TRBJ2-1; weak D call: TRBD2 (5 bases). Germline-derived CDR1 and CDR2 are SGHRS and YFSETQ. V lost 0 bases to trimming and J lost 0 bases, with 13 bases between them. The CDR3 has 17 amino acids. The CDR3 nucleotides read TGCGCCAGCAGCTTGGTGGAGCGGCCGAGCTCCTACAATGAGCAGTTCTTC. Translation: CASSLVERPSSYNEQFF.

This chain connects TRBV6-6 to TRBJ2-6; the D is unclear. CDR3 length: 13 residues. With 5 bases removed from V and 0 bases from J, the gap between germline ends came to 2 bases. The V gene's germline CDR1 is MNHNY and CDR2 SVGAGI (reference sequence). As DNA, the CDR3 is TGTGCCAGCAGTCGCTCTGGGGCCAACGTCCTGACTTTC. The encoded protein is CASSRSGANVLTF.

On this clone: At one end, the junction sequence differs from germline, possibly due to a read error. The chain carries TRBV28 and TRBJ2-3, with a weak D call TRBD1 (6 bases). The CDR3 covers 13 residues. The germline CDR1 and CDR2 sequences are MDHEN and SYDVKM. This chain's CDR3 is CATTCTGQWDRSF. The CDR3 nucleotides are TGTGCCACCACTTGCACAGGGCAGTGGGATAGGTCTTTT. The variable domain in full, with the rest retrieved from reference TRBV28 and TRBJ2-3, is DVKVTQSSRYLVKRTGEKVFLECVQDMDHENMFWYRQDPGLGLRLIYFSYDVKMKEKGDIPEGYSVSREKKERFSLILESASTNQTSMYLCATTCTGQWDRSFGPGTRLTVL.

Note on this clone: Distinct nucleotide sequences in the sample also encode this CDR3. The chain joins TRBV18 to TRBJ2-2, with D possibly matching TRBD1 (5 bases). The germline gives CDR1 KGHSH, CDR2 LQKENI. The V and J ends lost 0 bases and 6 bases respectively, with 8 bases between them. This CDR3 is built from 14 residues. CDR3 protein: CASSPPRDSGELFF. In DNA form, the CDR3 reads TGTGCCAGCTCACCACCCAGGGATTCCGGGGAGCTGTTTTTT.